A single sample gave rise to the 21 T cell receptor beta chains below, sequenced in a study of tumor-infiltrating lymphocytes in localized non-small cell lung cancer. Sequenced by immunoSEQ multiplex PCR; TCRdb stores in-frame clones only, minus some. The table records approximately 9,900 clones, 60% to 75% of them present only once. Sequenced material: lung tumor tissue. The receptors were gathered from a human donor with non-small cell lung cancer.

This clone was detected once. The chain recombines TRBV6-5 with TRBJ1-2, with D unclear. V lost 6 bases, J lost 7 bases, and 9 bases lay in between. CDR3 size: 11 residues. Germline CDR1 MNHEY, CDR2 SVGAGI. This CDR3 is CASSSSVGYTF. The DNA of the CDR3 is TGTGCCAGCAGCTCCAGTGTTGGCTACACCTTC.

The V call is TRBV11-2, the J call TRBJ2-2, with D perhaps TRBD1 (6 bases). Germline V lookup: CDR1 SGHAT, CDR2 FQNNGV. The V gene lost 3 bases and the J gene lost 7 bases, with 12 bases spanning the gap. The CDR3 spans 14 residues. CDR3 sequence: CASSFWGQGGELFF. The CDR3 DNA is TGTGCCAGCAGCTTTTGGGGGCAAGGCGGGGAGCTGTTTTTT. Variable domain in full (rest from reference TRBV11-2 and TRBJ2-2): EAGVAQSPRYKIIEKRQSVAFWCNPISGHATLYWYQQILGQGPKLLIQFQNNGVVDDSQLPKDRFSAERLKGVDSTLKIQPAKLEDSAVYLCASSFWGQGGELFFGEGSRLTVL.

The chain carries TRBV2 and TRBJ2-3; 9 bases line up with TRBD1. V trimming: 7 bases; J trimming: 4 bases; junction bases outside the gene matches: 9. The CDR3 has 15 amino acids. Looked up from germline, CDR1 is SNHLY and CDR2 is FYNNEI. For the CDR3, the DNA is TGTGCCAGCATCGAGCACAGGGGGCGCCCAGATACGCAGTATTTT. This encodes CASIEHRGRPDTQYF. Full variable domain (rest looked up from reference TRBV2 and TRBJ2-3): EPEVTQTPSHQVTQMGQEVILRCVPISNHLYFYWYRQILGQKVEFLVSFYNNEISEKSEIFDDQFSVERPDGSNFTLKIRSTKLEDSAMYFCASIEHRGRPDTQYFGPGTRLTVL.

V gene TRBV5-1 combines with J gene TRBJ1-2; D is unclear. CDR1 SGHRS and CDR2 YFSETQ come from the germline V gene. The CDR3 covers 14 residues. The V and J ends lost 0 bases and 4 bases respectively, with 10 bases between them. CDR3 sequence reads: CASSLGGPSYGYTF. CDR3 in DNA: TGCGCCAGCAGCTTGGGCGGCCCAAGCTATGGCTACACCTTC.

This chain connects TRBV4-2 to TRBJ2-7, with 7 bases aligning to TRBD1. V shed 0 bases, J shed 2 bases, and the junction held 4 bases outside the gene matches. This CDR3 contains 15 residues. Germline V gene sequence: CDR1 LGHNA, CDR2 YNFKEQ. The CDR3 nucleotides read TGTGCCAGCAGCCAAGAGTGGACAGGTCCCTACGAGCAGTACTTC. Its protein is CASSQEWTGPYEQYF.

DNA for the CDR3: TGCAGCGCTTACGTCCCGGGACAGGGGCGGGGTGAAAAACTGTTTTTT. It encodes CSAYVPGQGRGEKLFF. The chain couples TRBV29-1 to TRBJ1-4; 10 bases align to TRBD1. CDR1 is SQVTM, CDR2 ANQGSEA, per germline. This CDR3 has 16 amino acids. V lost 7 bases and J lost 7; bases outside the gene matches: 15.

This chain joins TRBV7-7 and TRBJ2-1; tentatively, D is TRBD2 (6 bases). This CDR3 region has 13 residues. V lost 0 bases and J lost 9, with 9 bases in between. Germline values: CDR1 SSHAT, CDR2 FNYEAQ (reference sequence). The CDR3 loop is CASSLAVGGEQFF. The CDR3, as DNA: TGTGCCAGCAGCTTAGCGGTGGGGGGTGAGCAGTTCTTC.

In its sample, this clone was seen once. V gene TRBV18 combines with J gene TRBJ2-2; 7 nucleotides line up with TRBD1. J lost 3 bases, V lost 3 bases, and 10 bases had no gene match. The CDR3 extends over 17 amino acids. The V gene's germline CDR1 is KGHSH and CDR2 LQKENI. Here the CDR3 DNA reads TGTGCCAGCTCACCCGCAGGGGGAATGCTTGACACCGGGGAGCTGTTTTTT. This gives the protein CASSPAGGMLDTGELFF.

The chain joins TRBV19 to TRBJ1-1; D call uncertain. The V end was cut by 4 bases, the J end by 4 bases, with 10 bases between. The V gene's germline CDR1 is LNHDA and CDR2 SQIVND (reference sequence). This CDR3 comprises 13 residues. The CDR3 nucleotides are TGTGCCAGTAGTAAGGCCCCAGGCACTGAAGCTTTCTTT. Translating gives CASSKAPGTEAFF.

The V and J genes are TRBV6-5 and TRBJ1-2, with unresolved D. Germline V CDR1 and CDR2: MNHEY, SVGAGI. This CDR3 is 14 amino acids long. V was trimmed by 2 bases and J by 0 bases, leaving 7 bases between them. CDR3 coding DNA: TGTGCCAGCAGTTACGTTGGGGCTAACTATGGCTACACCTTC. It specifies CASSYVGANYGYTF.

The rearrangement uses TRBV7-2 and TRBJ1-1; D not resolved. This CDR3 contains 14 residues. CDR1 is SGHTA, CDR2 FQGNSA, per germline. V was shortened by 7 bases and J by 6 bases, with 18 bases between the two germline ends. The CDR3 DNA is TGTGCCAGCACCCCTGGTGGGAAATTAGCTGAAGCTTTCTTT. Its protein is CASTPGGKLAEAFF.

This chain uses TRBV5-6 with TRBJ1-5; no clear D gene. V was shortened by 0 bases and J by 5 bases, with 12 bases between the two germline ends. The CDR3 runs to 15 residues. Germline CDR1 is SGHDT and CDR2 is YYEEEE. CDR3 amino acids: CASSLGGGLYQPQHF. DNA for the CDR3: TGTGCCAGCAGCTTGGGGGGAGGGCTTTATCAGCCCCAGCATTTT.

V usage is TRBV12-5 and J usage is TRBJ1-1; no clear D gene. CDR3 length: 14 amino acids. Trimming pared 5 bases from V and 4 bases from J, leaving 14 bases between. CDR1 and CDR2 (germline): LGHNT, FRNRAP. This CDR3 is CASGLDGWGTEAFF. The CDR3 DNA sequence: TGTGCTAGTGGTCTTGATGGTTGGGGCACTGAAGCTTTCTTT.

This chain joins TRBV14 and TRBJ2-5; TRBD1 might be the D (6 bases). Germline CDR1 is SGHDN and CDR2 is FVKESK. The CDR3 is made up of 17 amino acids. The V gene lost 1 base and the J gene lost 2 bases, with 17 bases spanning the gap. CDR3 amino acids: CASSQGTAAGEQETQYF. The CDR3 DNA is TGTGCCAGCAGCCAAGGGACGGCGGCAGGGGAACAAGAGACCCAGTACTTC.

The chain carries TRBV28 and TRBJ2-3; D may be TRBD1 or TRBD2 (5 bases each). V gave up 3 bases and J gave up 2 bases, with 15 bases separating them. The CDR3 is made up of 16 amino acids. The germline V gene encodes CDR1 MDHEN and CDR2 SYDVKM. CDR3 sequence: CASSFQHRGTTDTQYF. CDR3 DNA: TGTGCCAGCAGTTTCCAACACCGAGGGACCACAGATACGCAGTATTTT. The full variable domain, in which reference TRBV28 and TRBJ2-3 provide the parts outside the CDR3, is DVKVTQSSRYLVKRTGEKVFLECVQDMDHENMFWYRQDPGLGLRLIYFSYDVKMKEKGDIPEGYSVSREKKERFSLILESASTNQTSMYLCASSFQHRGTTDTQYFGPGTRLTVL.

This clone qualifies as medium-sized. The gene calls are TRBV5-1 and TRBJ2-2; TRBD2 agrees at 11 bases. With 4 bases clipped from V and 9 bases from J, the junction kept 8 bases outside the gene matches. CDR1 is SGHRS, CDR2 YFSETQ, per germline. CDR3 length: 15 amino acids. The CDR3 DNA reads as TGCGCCAGCAGCGTTAGCGGGGGGGCCGGCCGGGAGCTGTTTTTT. Its protein product is CASSVSGGAGRELFF. The complete variable domain, with remaining parts taken from reference TRBV5-1 and TRBJ2-2, reads KAGVTQTPRYLIKTRGQQVTLSCSPISGHRSVSWYQQTPGQGLQFLFEYFSETQRNKGNFPGRFSGRQFSNSRSEMNVSTLELGDSALYLCASSVSGGAGRELFFGEGSRLTVL.

This chain uses TRBV2 with TRBJ1-4, with 7 bases aligning to TRBD1. Germline CDR1 is SNHLY and CDR2 is FYNNEI. Trimming at V came to 4 bases and at J to 0 bases, leaving 2 bases not matched to a gene. The CDR3 covers 15 residues. The CDR3 sequence: CASSGQGATNEKLFF. Written as DNA, the CDR3 is TGTGCCAGCAGTGGACAGGGAGCAACTAATGAAAAACTGTTTTTT.

The rearrangement joins TRBV30 to TRBJ1-6; D uncertain. V lost 4 bases and J 10 bases, leaving 14 bases between the germline ends. In germline, CDR1 is GTSNPN, CDR2 SVGIG (reference sequence). CDR3 length equals 13 residues. The CDR3 loop is CAWMFPAFSPLHF. The CDR3 DNA reads TGTGCCTGGATGTTCCCGGCGTTCTCACCCCTCCACTTT.

The chain links TRBV25-1 to TRBJ1-3; D is unclear. V gave up 6 bases and J gave up 2 bases, with 8 bases separating them. Per the germline V gene, CDR1 is MGHDK and CDR2 is SYGVNS. The CDR3 is 13 amino acids. The CDR3 here is CASRDRAGNTIYF. CDR3 bases: TGTGCCAGCAGGGATAGGGCTGGAAACACCATATATTTT.

V gene TRBV5-4 combines with J gene TRBJ2-2; TRBD2 matches 16 bases. The germline V gene has CDR1 SGHNT and CDR2 YYREEE (reference sequence). The CDR3 extends over 19 amino acids. J was trimmed by 4 bases and V by 0 bases; bases with no gene match: 6. The CDR3 protein is CASSLEGLAGGRTTGELFF. The CDR3 nucleotides are TGTGCCAGCAGCTTGGAGGGACTAGCGGGGGGGCGTACCACCGGGGAGCTGTTTTTT.

The chain uses TRBV19 and TRBJ1-5, with D possibly matching TRBD1 (5 bases). Trimming pared 2 bases from V and 4 bases from J, leaving 9 bases between. This CDR3 has 14 amino acids. Germline V gene sequence: CDR1 LNHDA, CDR2 SQIVND (reference sequence). The CDR3, as DNA: TGTGCCAGTAGTATACAGTGGGGGAATCAGCCCCAGCATTTT. Translating it yields CASSIQWGNQPQHF. Using reference TRBV19 and TRBJ1-5 for the parts outside the CDR3, the full variable domain is DGGITQSPKYLFRKEGQNVTLSCEQNLNHDAMYWYRQDPGQGLRLIYYSQIVNDFQKGDIAEGYSVSREKKESFPLTVTSAQKNPTAFYLCASSIQWGNQPQHFGDGTRLSIL.